This T cell receptor beta chain was recorded in a study of blood T cells in healthy people across ages. General study findings and limits: Higher diversity and more naive CD4+ cells were features of long-lived donors, compared to aged donors. Unsorted PBMCs prevented conclusive naive versus antigen-experienced comparison.

The germline CDR1 and CDR2 sequences are SQVTM and ANQGSEA. CDR3 size: 16 residues. Trimming shortened V by 1 base and J by 5 bases, and 18 bases separated the two germline ends. Points on this clonotype: Its antigen is unidentified.

A second PCR of roughly 7 to 11 cycles used a sample-barcoded 5' primer and a J-beta primer mix. TCRdb fed the 5' RACE reads into MiXCR, producing one record per CDR3 protein. Among fewer than 1,200,000 distinct CDR3 sequences listed, approximately 25% were seen once. These records were also assigned to another study, of T cells of mothers and their children. From that paper: Persistent microchimeric T cell clones were sought, and none were detected.

The TCR was taken from a girl aged 2 to 10 in good health. The chain combines TRBV29-1 with TRBJ1-3; no firm D call. Specimen: blood. The CDR3 nucleotides are TGCAGCGTTGAAGGACACCCGTCACGGTCTAGAAACACCATATATTTT. Protein: CSVEGHPSRSRNTIYF.